A selection of T cell receptor beta chains follows, all from one sample in a study of response to subunit inactivated influenza vaccine. TCRdb re-derived calls from the RT-PCR reads in MiXCR, one entry per CDR3 protein. In the table there are about 620,000 distinct CDR3 sequences, 10% to 12% of which are singletons. This sample was shared with a second study, whose subject was T cells expressing NK-cell markers.

Sequences were derived from PBMCs from blood, sampled on the day of vaccination. The source of these receptors is a man aged 50-60 years who received an inactivated influenza vaccine. Each CDR3 is given with its conserved first and last residue. The order of the fields is V gene, D gene, clone size, J gene, CDR3 protein, CDR3 DNA. The D gene is left open where the match is weak. Rows may omit the clone size; those that give it use once, few, many or a size class.

TRBV6-1,TRBD1,few,TRBJ2-1,CASSWDRGSNEQFF,TGTGCCAGCTCCTGGGACAGGGGCTCCAATGAGCAGTTCTTC
TRBV5-4,NA,NA,TRBJ2-7,CASSLDDVEQYF,TGTGCCAGCAGCTTGGATGATGTCGAGCAGTACTTC
TRBV5-1,NA,NA,TRBJ2-7,CASSLDPRHYEQYF,TGCGCCAGCAGCTTGGACCCACGGCACTACGAGCAGTACTTC
TRBV20-1,NA,few,TRBJ1-5,CSARVWRVNQPQHF,TGCAGTGCTAGAGTTTGGCGGGTGAATCAGCCCCAGCATTTT
TRBV10-3,NA,few,TRBJ2-7,CAITGGPLGIHEQYF,TGTGCCATCACCGGGGGCCCTTTAGGGATCCACGAGCAGTACTTC
TRBV20-1,NA,few,TRBJ2-1,CSAEPRGRYNEQFF,TGCAGTGCCGAGCCGCGGGGGCGGTACAATGAGCAGTTCTTC
TRBV20-1,TRBD2,NA,TRBJ2-1,CSGCAGGIYEQFF,TGCAGTGGTTGCGCGGGAGGTATATATGAGCAGTTCTTC
TRBV25-1,TRBD1,NA,TRBJ2-1,CASGTGGLNEQFF,TGTGCCAGCGGGACAGGGGGCCTCAATGAGCAGTTCTTC
TRBV27,NA,few,TRBJ2-7,CASNPSSGMEQYF,TGTGCCAGCAACCCCTCTTCCGGGATGGAGCAGTACTTC
TRBV4-1,NA,few,TRBJ2-3,CASSQDLGTDTQYF,TGCGCCAGCAGCCAAGATCTTGGCACAGATACGCAGTATTTT
TRBV20-1,NA,NA,TRBJ1-5,CSASNPGGNQPQHF,TGCAGTGCTAGTAACCCAGGGGGCAATCAGCCCCAGCATTTT
TRBV10-3,TRBD2,few,TRBJ2-1,CAAIGGGTYNEQFF,TGTGCCGCAATAGGCGGGGGAACCTACAATGAGCAGTTCTTC
TRBV6-5,NA,few,TRBJ2-1,CASSYSLRGNEQFF,TGTGCCAGCAGTTACTCGCTTAGGGGCAATGAGCAGTTCTTC
TRBV4-1,TRBD1,NA,TRBJ1-2,CASSLTDRTYGYTF,TGCGCCAGCAGCCTGACGGACAGGACATATGGCTACACCTTC
TRBV30,NA,many,TRBJ1-6,CAWSARPSPLHF,TGTGCCTGGAGCGCAAGACCATCACCCCTCCACTTT
TRBV6-2/TRBV6-3,TRBD2,few,TRBJ2-1,CASNLAGRYNEQFF,TGTGCCAGCAACCTAGCGGGAAGGTACAATGAGCAGTTCTTC
TRBV7-6,NA,few,TRBJ1-4,CASSSNPGSDEKLFF,TGTGCCAGCAGCAGTAACCCCGGATCTGATGAAAAACTGTTTTTT
TRBV24-1,TRBD2,NA,TRBJ2-7,CATSDGSGRLSYEQYF,TGTGCCACCAGTGATGGCAGCGGGAGACTCTCCTACGAGCAGTACTTC
TRBV6-5,NA,many,TRBJ2-7,CASSYSWRYEQYF,TGTGCCAGCAGTTACTCCTGGAGATACGAGCAGTACTTC
TRBV12-3/TRBV12-4,TRBD1,many,TRBJ1-2,CASSKGQSVPGYTF,TGTGCCAGCAGTAAGGGACAGTCGGTCCCTGGCTACACCTTC
TRBV6-1,TRBD1,few,TRBJ1-6,CASTSVITGGLDSPLHF,TGTGCCAGCACGTCGGTGATTACAGGGGGCCTAGATTCACCCCTCCACTTT
TRBV27,TRBD1,few,TRBJ1-5,CAIQGRGGVQPQHF,TGTGCCATTCAGGGACGAGGGGGCGTTCAGCCCCAGCATTTT
TRBV5-1,TRBD2,few,TRBJ2-1,CASSPRTSGGVYNEQFF,TGCGCCAGCAGCCCCCGGACTAGCGGGGGGGTATACAATGAGCAGTTCTTC
TRBV2,TRBD1,NA,TRBJ2-1,CASSGDRSPYNEQFF,TGTGCCAGCAGTGGGGACAGGAGCCCCTACAATGAGCAGTTCTTC
TRBV28,NA,many,TRBJ2-3,CASSSTRGGAHTQYF,TGTGCCAGCAGTTCCACCAGGGGAGGGGCCCATACGCAGTATTTT
TRBV6-2/TRBV6-3,NA,many,TRBJ2-7,CASSYGLTSYEQYF,TGTGCCAGCAGTTACGGGCTGACCTCCTACGAGCAGTACTTC
TRBV11-2,TRBD2,NA,TRBJ2-1,CASSPPSGGVNEQFF,TGTGCCAGCAGCCCGCCTAGCGGGGGGGTGAATGAGCAGTTCTTC
TRBV7-9,NA,few,TRBJ2-5,CASSLNTWREETQYF,TGTGCCAGCAGCTTAAATACTTGGCGAGAGGAGACCCAGTACTTC